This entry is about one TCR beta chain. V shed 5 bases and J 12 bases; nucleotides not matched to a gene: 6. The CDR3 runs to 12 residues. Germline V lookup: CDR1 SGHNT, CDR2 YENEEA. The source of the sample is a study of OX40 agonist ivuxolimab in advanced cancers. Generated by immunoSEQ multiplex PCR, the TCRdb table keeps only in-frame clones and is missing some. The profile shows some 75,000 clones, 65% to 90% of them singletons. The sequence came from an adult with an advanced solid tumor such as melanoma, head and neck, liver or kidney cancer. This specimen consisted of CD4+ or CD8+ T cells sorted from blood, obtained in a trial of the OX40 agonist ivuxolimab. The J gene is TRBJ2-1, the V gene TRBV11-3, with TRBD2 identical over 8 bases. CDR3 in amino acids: CASSPAGVGQFF. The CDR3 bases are TGTGCCAGCAGCCCAGCGGGGGTAGGGCAGTTCTTC. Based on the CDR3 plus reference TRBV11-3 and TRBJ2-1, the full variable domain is EAGVVQSPRYKIIEKKQPVAFWCNPISGHNTLYWYLQNLGQGPELLIRYENEEAVDDSQLPKDRFSAERLKGVDSTLKIQPAELGDSAVYLCASSPAGVGQFFGPGTRLTVL.